One T cell receptor beta chain is described in this entry. The specificity of this receptor is unknown. The input lacks base qualities; no much larger clone sits a single base away. TCRbeta CDR3 regions were amplified from genomic DNA using the immunoSEQ Assay, a bias-controlled multiplex PCR. The authors' pipeline ran thus. The number of nucleated cells in each sample was estimated from the amplification of reference gene primers within the assay. To quantify the absolute abundance of each unique TCRbeta CDR3 rearrangement, sequence reads were collapsed and filtered. For each sample, productive Simpson clonality was calculated as the square root of Simpson's diversity index across productive rearrangements. Here the immuneACCESS table is served through TCRdb, limited to in-frame sequences with V and J called. Missing clones are a known gap in these copies; in checked studies unresolved V genes cover under half, and the rest lacks a known reason. That table supplies the V and J calls and clone size; D and trimming were determined from the DNA. For this sample the table gives 150,000 to 200,000 clones, of which about 88% were detected only once. In total, the top ten clones hold less than 3% of the sample.

Here V drops 1 base and J drops 2 bases, and the junction holds 0 bases not matched to any gene. CDR1 and CDR2 were assigned from the germline V gene as SGHRS and YFSETQ. The CDR3 spans 15 residues, from the cysteine through the phenylalanine. Only the CDR3 portion is preserved as DNA: 45 bases, with reading frame beginning at the first base. The sample is drawn from a study of blood T cell repertoires in COVID-19 (TCRdb year 2020). Regarding the complete study: Samples from collaborators originated in the United States, Italy and Spain and spanned both the acute and convalescent phases of COVID-19. The material from the prospective study consisted of cDNA or gDNA derived from T cells, B-cell-depleted T cells, or PBMCs. Deeply sampled blood TCRbeta repertoires from subjects exposed to, actively infected with, or recovered from COVID-19 were included in the dataset. A freely available public database, intended as a resource for researchers studying the immune response to SARS-CoV-2, is where the repertoires were released. The samples were drawn from two sources: the first 160 participants of the ongoing ImmuneRACE study, and approximately 1,300 subjects contributed by 6 global collaborators. Sample metadata almost always included a de-identified subject ID, COVID-19 status, age in years and sex. HLA class I and class II types, where available, came from metadata supplied by the sample provider rather than from assay-based typing. General study outcomes and caveats: How much clinical and demographic metadata was included differed by source and by participant, and the metadata was provided uncurated.

Collaborating institutions collected whole blood in K2EDTA tubes following their own protocols. For TCRbeta analysis, collaborators shipped samples in one of three forms: frozen whole blood, isolated PBMCs, or DNA extracted from either of those sample types. The sample taken for sequencing was peripheral blood. The V gene is TRBV5-1 and the J gene is TRBJ2-2, with 9 junctional bases fitting TRBD2. This receptor was taken from a woman younger than 45 with active or convalescent COVID-19. The CDR3 in this case is CASSLLAGNTGELFF. The DNA sequence is given as TGCGCCAGCAGCTTGCTAGCGGGAAACACCGGGGAGCTGTTTTTT.